Listed below are T cell receptor beta chains from one sample, sequenced in a study of post-analysis software for immune sequencing data. TCRdb re-derived calls from the PCR reads in MiXCR, one entry per CDR3 protein. The table has hundreds of thousands of distinct CDR3 sequences, roughly three fifths seen once; the top ten hold over 9%. The specimen sequenced was blood. These receptors were obtained from a girl aged 2-10 years with multiple sclerosis. Each CDR3 is given with its conserved first and last residue. The D gene is left open where the match is weak. Rows may omit the clone size; those that give it use once, few, many or a size class.

TRBV6-1,TRBJ2-1,NA,NA,TGTGCCAGCAGTGGGGGATACAGGGCTGCCTACCCTTACAATGAGCAGTTCTTC,CASSGGYRAAYPYNEQFF
TRBV25-1,TRBJ2-3,NA,NA,TGTGCCAGCAGTGAGTGGCGAAGGGGCGGCACAGATACGCAGTATTTT,CASSEWRRGGTDTQYF
TRBV25-1,TRBJ2-3,TRBD1,once,TGTGCCAGCAGTCCGACAGGGTATGAGACAGATACGCAGTATTTT,CASSPTGYETDTQYF
TRBV21-1,TRBJ2-7,NA,NA,TGTGCCAGCAGCCGGCGGCCGGGACATCCCTCCTACGAGCAGTACTTC,CASSRRPGHPSYEQYF
TRBV29-1,TRBJ2-1,NA,few,TGCAGCGTCCTCGGGCAGGGAGTGGGCAATGAGCAGTTCTTC,CSVLGQGVGNEQFF
TRBV6-1,TRBJ2-3,NA,NA,TGTGCCAGCAGCGACCTAATGGGGGCCGAGGGAGATACGCAGTATTTT,CASSDLMGAEGDTQYF
TRBV4-1,TRBJ2-4,NA,NA,TGCGCCAGCAGCCCGCTTGACAGCCGGCGGGACATTCAGTACTTC,CASSPLDSRRDIQYF
TRBV3-1,TRBJ1-6,NA,once,TGTGCCAGCAGCCTCCGACAGGAAAATTCACCCCTCCACTTT,CASSLRQENSPLHF
TRBV29-1,TRBJ2-7,TRBD2,NA,TGCAGCGTTCCTAGACTAGCCCAATTCCCCCCCGAGCAGTACTTC,CSVPRLAQFPPEQYF
TRBV27,TRBJ2-1,NA,NA,TGTGCCAGCGGCACGACCCGGGGTGGGGGGATAAATGAGCAGTTCTTC,CASGTTRGGGINEQFF
TRBV27,TRBJ1-1,NA,NA,TGTGCCAGCAGTTCTTTGGTCTCCACTGAAGCTTTCTTT,CASSSLVSTEAFF
TRBV5-6,TRBJ1-2,NA,NA,TGTGCCAGCAGCTTGGCCGGGGCAGGCACCAACTATGGCTACACCTTC,CASSLAGAGTNYGYTF
TRBV12-3/TRBV12-4,TRBJ1-5,NA,few,TGTGCCAGCAGTTTACAGAATAGCAATCAGCCCCAGCATTTT,CASSLQNSNQPQHF
TRBV29-1,TRBJ2-1,TRBD2,NA,TGCAGCGTTGATTTATGGGAGGGGAATGAGCAGTTCTTC,CSVDLWEGNEQFF
TRBV4-1,TRBJ2-7,NA,few,TGCGCCAACAGCCAAATAGTGCGTCAGGACCTAGGGGACGAGCAGTACTTC,CANSQIVRQDLGDEQYF
TRBV6-6,TRBJ2-1,TRBD2,few,TGTGCCAGCAGTTACTCGATCCGAGCGGGAGACAATGAGCAGTTCTTC,CASSYSIRAGDNEQFF
TRBV5-1,TRBJ1-1,NA,NA,TGCGCCAGCAGCTTGGCCGTCAGGGGCACGGGCACTGAAGCTTTCTTT,CASSLAVRGTGTEAFF
TRBV12-3/TRBV12-4,TRBJ2-5,NA,NA,TGTGCCAGCAGTTTAGGGCAGACTCAGTACTTC,CASSLGQTQYF
TRBV29-1,TRBJ1-2,TRBD1,NA,TGCAGCGTGCAGGGACAGGGAGGCTATGGTTACACCTTC,CSVQGQGGYGYTF
TRBV6-6,TRBJ2-7,TRBD2,NA,TGTGCCAGCAGTTCCTTAGGCGGGGGGGTTTACGAGCAGTACTTC,CASSSLGGGVYEQYF
TRBV11-2,TRBJ2-5,NA,NA,TGTGCCAGCAGCTCCCGGTTTGGCGGGGCGGGGGAGACCCAGTACTTC,CASSSRFGGAGETQYF
TRBV12-3/TRBV12-4,TRBJ2-7,TRBD1,once,TGTGCCAGCAGTGGACAGGGGATATACGAGCAGTACTTC,CASSGQGIYEQYF
TRBV7-2,TRBJ2-1,NA,NA,TGTGCCAGCAGCTTAGAACGGTCTACCTACAATGAGCAGTTCTTC,CASSLERSTYNEQFF
TRBV9,TRBJ2-7,TRBD1,few,TGTGCCAGCGCTAGGACAGGGGATGCCTCCGAGCAGTACTTC,CASARTGDASEQYF
TRBV5-5,TRBJ2-7,NA,NA,TGTGCCAGCGGGTCGGGGTCCGGCGAGCAGTACTTC,CASGSGSGEQYF
TRBV7-2,TRBJ2-5,TRBD1,NA,TGTGCCAGCAGCCCTCGTCGGGACAGGGGAGAGACCCAGTACTTC,CASSPRRDRGETQYF